Presented here are 3 T cell receptor beta chains from one specimen sequenced in a study of Ad26.COV2.S vaccination and SARS-CoV-2 variants. Specified treatment: roughly 18 received Ad26.COV2.S at low or high dose, single or two shots; roughly 5 received placebo; per-sample allocation not given. Samples were taken on day 63 after the first vaccine or placebo injection. Assay: immunoSEQ multiplex PCR; the TCRdb copy retains only in-frame clones and omits some. Of 380,000 or so clones in the sample, about 80% were seen once. The material sequenced was peripheral blood, taken in a trial of Ad26.COV2.S vaccine versus placebo. The origin of the receptors is a person between 18 and 65 years old who received the Ad26.COV2.S COVID-19 vaccine or a placebo.

The chain recombines TRBV7-9 with TRBJ2-3, with TRBD1 matching over 10 bases. V trimming: 5 bases; J trimming: 3 bases; junction bases outside the gene matches: 5. Germline CDR1 is SEHNR and CDR2 is FQNEAQ (reference sequence). CDR3 size: 15 residues. CDR3 protein: CASSVRTGGTDTQYF. The CDR3 bases are TGTGCCAGCAGCGTCCGGACAGGGGGGACAGATACGCAGTATTTT.

The chain is built from TRBV4-1 and TRBJ2-1; 10 nucleotides match TRBD2. The V segment lost 3 bases and the J segment 4 bases; nucleotides outside the gene matches: 3. Germline lookup yields CDR1 MGHRA and CDR2 YSYEKL. This CDR3 is 15 amino acids long. The DNA of the CDR3 is TGCGCCAGCAGCCATGGACTAGCGGAGTACAATGAGCAGTTCTTC. This gives the protein CASSHGLAEYNEQFF.

The rearrangement uses TRBV11-2 and TRBJ1-1; a possible D gene is TRBD1 (6 bases). Germline V gene data show CDR1 as SGHAT and CDR2 as FQNNGV. The CDR3 covers 15 residues. V was trimmed by 2 bases and J by 6 bases, leaving 16 bases between them. CDR3 loop: CASSLYSGEGAEAFF. For the CDR3, the DNA is TGTGCCAGCAGCTTATATTCAGGGGAAGGGGCTGAAGCTTTCTTT.